This is a list of T cell receptor beta chains from one sample in a study of identical twins. One entry per CDR3 protein, called by TCRdb with MiXCR from the 5' RACE reads. The repertoire includes roughly 720,000 distinct CDR3 sequences, around a sixth of them detected once, and approximately 14% sits in the top ten. These data also featured in a second study, about T cells expressing NK-cell markers.

The sequencing sample was made of PBMCs. These TCRs come from a woman aged 18-30 years in good health. Each CDR3 is given without its conserved first and last residue. A D gene is named only where the DNA matches it firmly.

V gene | D gene | CDR3 length | CDR3 protein
TRBV20-1 | . | 11 | SAARGGGPEAF
TRBV27 | TRBD1 | 13 | ASSITGTGTYEQY
TRBV15 | TRBD1 | 10 | ATSTFPGTVA
TRBV12-3/TRBV12-4 | TRBD2 | 14 | ASSRTSGLFTGELF
TRBV12-3/TRBV12-4 | . | 12 | ASSPVGTRNIQY
TRBV24-1 | TRBD2 | 15 | ATSDRRTSGSHNEQF
TRBV18 | . | 12 | ASSPMANYNEQF
TRBV12-3/TRBV12-4 | . | 10 | ASSLITETQY
TRBV20-1 | . | 12 | SASFLTPGTEAF
TRBV6-2/TRBV6-3 | . | 11 | ASNNFVYNEQF
TRBV6-6 | . | 9 | ASRANQPQH
TRBV10-1 | . | 10 | ASSHRVHEQY
TRBV12-3/TRBV12-4 | TRBD1 | 11 | ASSRSTGTEAF
TRBV20-1 | . | 11 | SASTVVGTEAF
TRBV9 | . | 13 | ASSVGGASTDTQY
TRBV27 | . | 11 | ASSLNPGRDQY
TRBV5-1 | . | 13 | ASSLDDGRYNEQF
TRBV6-2/TRBV6-3 | . | 12 | ASSYSYGNQPQH
TRBV27 | TRBD1 | 11 | ASRQGGTTEAF
TRBV5-6 | TRBD2 | 15 | ASSLLTSGGTYNEQF